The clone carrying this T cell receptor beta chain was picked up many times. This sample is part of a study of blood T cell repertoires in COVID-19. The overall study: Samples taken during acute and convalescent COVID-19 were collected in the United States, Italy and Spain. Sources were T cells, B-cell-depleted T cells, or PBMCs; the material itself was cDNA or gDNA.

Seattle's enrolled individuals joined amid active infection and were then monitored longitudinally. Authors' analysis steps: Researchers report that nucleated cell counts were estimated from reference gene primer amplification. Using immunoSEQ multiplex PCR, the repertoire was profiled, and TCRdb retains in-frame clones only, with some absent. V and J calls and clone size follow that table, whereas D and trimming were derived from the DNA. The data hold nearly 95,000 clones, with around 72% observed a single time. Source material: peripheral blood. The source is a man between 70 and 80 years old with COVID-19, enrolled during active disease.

CDR3 DNA sequence: TGTGCCAGCAGTGGGAACAGGTACTCCTACGAGCAGTACTTC. This gives the protein CASSGNRYSYEQYF. This rearrangement joins TRBV27 to TRBJ2-7; maybe TRBD1 (5 bases). Between the trimmed V and J ends, which lost 5 bases and 0 bases, there was a span of 11 bases. Germline V CDR1 and CDR2: MNHEY, SMNVEV (reference sequence). This CDR3 comprises 14 residues.